This TCR beta chain emerged from a study of Ad26.COV2.S vaccination and SARS-CoV-2 variants. Background on the study: Trial arm assignment for the donor was COV1001 Ad26.COV2.S.

Notes on the study in general: Substantial breadth was reportedly displayed by spike-specific CD8+ and CD4+ T cell responses after vaccination.

Trimming pared 2 bases from V and 3 bases from J, leaving 11 bases between. The CDR3 has 14 amino acids. Germline V gene data show CDR1 as SNHLY and CDR2 as FYNNEI. Generated by immunoSEQ multiplex PCR, the TCRdb table keeps only in-frame clones and is missing some. Of around 380,000 clones listed, 88% are singletons. Described treatment: roughly 20 received Ad26.COV2.S at low or high dose, single or two shots; roughly five received placebo; per-sample allocation not given. Sampling happened 63 days after the first vaccine or placebo injection. An adult aged 18-55 years in Boston served as the donor. Participants' vaccine, an Ad26 vector, delivered Wuhan-strain SARS-CoV-2 spike. With respect to this clone: What it binds is unknown.

This TCR derives from a person between 18 and 60 years old who received the Ad26.COV2.S COVID-19 vaccine or a placebo. The sequences come from peripheral blood, collected in a trial of Ad26.COV2.S vaccine versus placebo. The chain employs TRBV2 and TRBJ2-7, with a weak D call TRBD1 (6 bases). DNA for the CDR3: TGTGCCAGCAGTGAACAACAGGGTCTCTACGAGCAGTACTTC. It specifies CASSEQQGLYEQYF.